The sequence of this T cell receptor (beta chain) was determined in a study of blood T cell dynamics during melanoma immunotherapy. Overall study: Standard first-line treatment here was pembrolizumab or nivolumab plus ipilimumab in metastatic melanoma. Study-wide findings and caveats: Unlike progressors, later disease-control patients had W3 repertoires gaining clonality or diversity.

Regarding this clone: Antigen: not known.

DNA loading was fixed at around 0.35 ug for all bulk PBMC samples. TCRdb's copy holds only in-frame clones and misses some; the assay was immunoSEQ multiplex PCR. The table lists several thousand clones, 70% to 90% of them singletons. CDR1 and CDR2 from the germline V gene are LNHDA and SQIVND (reference sequence). The CDR3 extends over 13 amino acids. With 2 bases removed from V and 6 bases from J, the gap between germline ends came to 8 bases. The time point is: week 3, after first cycle of checkpoint inhibitor. Apart from a couple of fast progressors, RECIST 1.1 response was judged 12 weeks post-infusion.

The sequences come from blood, collected from a patient treated with checkpoint blockade. V usage is TRBV19 and J usage is TRBJ2-1; unclear D gene. This TCR was sampled from a human donor with melanoma. Some clones in this sample may be carry-over from other donors' samples. The CDR3 DNA sequence: TGTGCCAGTAGTATATCCGGTAGCAATGAGCAGTTCTTC. It codes for CASSISGSNEQFF.